The 31 T cell receptor beta chains reported below all come from one sample, sequenced in a study of PD-L1 blockade in urothelial cancer. TCRdb's table, derived via immunoSEQ multiplex PCR, lists solely in-frame clones and lacks some. The sample holds approximately 71,000 clones; approximately 88% are singletons and the top ten take around 3.5%. Sequencing used PBMCs, obtained around atezolizumab (anti-PD-L1) treatment. The receptor set was obtained from a man between 60 and 75 years old with urothelial cancer.

This clone was seen only once. V gene TRBV2 combines with J gene TRBJ1-5; 7 bases agree with TRBD1. CDR1 is SNHLY and CDR2 is FYNNEI in the germline V gene. Trimming removed 6 bases from V and 3 bases from J; junction bases left unmatched: 5. The CDR3 contains 14 residues. Here the CDR3 reads CASRNQGDNQPQHF. The CDR3 DNA reads as TGTGCCAGCAGAAACCAGGGGGACAATCAGCCCCAGCATTTT.

The chain carries TRBV6-1 and TRBJ1-4; a possible D gene is TRBD1 (5 bases). The CDR3 sequence is 13 residues long. Germline V gene data show CDR1 as MNHNS and CDR2 as SASEGT. V lost 8 bases and J lost 5, with 12 bases in between. The CDR3: CASAYTGNEKLFF. CDR3 nucleotides: TGTGCCAGCGCGTATACAGGAAATGAAAAACTGTTTTTT.

This chain connects TRBV21-1 to TRBJ1-5; the table assigns TRBD1, which was not confirmed against the DNA. TRBV21-1 is classified as a pseudogene. The CDR3 has 21 residues. The CDR3 reads CASRISTIGQGMGRSNQPQHF. DNA for the CDR3: TGTGCCAGCAGGATCTCGACCATTGGACAGGGTATGGGGAGAAGCAATCAGCCCCAGCATTTT.

The CDR3 loop reads CASSSQGDEQYF. In DNA, the CDR3 is TGTGCCAGCAGTTCACAGGGTGACGAGCAGTACTTC. This chain uses TRBV2 with TRBJ2-7; TRBD1 might be the D (6 bases). V was shortened by 5 bases and J by 5 bases, with 10 bases between the two germline ends. Germline CDR1 reads SNHLY; CDR2 reads FYNNEI. The CDR3 sequence is 12 residues long.

The chain uses TRBV19 and TRBJ1-5, with 8 bases matching TRBD1. The CDR3 is 14 amino acids. After removal of 9 bases from V and 6 bases from J, the junction contained 10 bases not matched to a gene. The V gene's germline CDR1 is LNHDA and CDR2 SQIVND (reference sequence). The CDR3 nucleotides are TGTGCCAGCACGGACAGGGTTTTATCTCAGCCCCAGCATTTT. It is translated as CASTDRVLSQPQHF.

The chain joins TRBV5-4 to TRBJ2-7, with 7 bases matching TRBD2. The CDR3 covers 15 residues. J lost 3 bases, V lost 4 bases, and 10 bases had no gene match. The germline CDR1 and CDR2 sequences are SGHNT and YYREEE (reference sequence). Here the CDR3 reads CASSARGGRGYEQYF. As DNA, the CDR3 is TGTGCCAGCAGCGCCCGGGGTGGGAGGGGCTACGAGCAGTACTTC.

This clone occurred a few times. The gene calls are TRBV10-3 and TRBJ1-2; D may be TRBD1 (5 bases). CDR1 is ENHRY and CDR2 is SYGVKD in the germline V gene. The CDR3 sequence is 13 residues long. The germline V and J ends were trimmed by 8 bases and 5 bases, with 15 bases remaining between them. Here the CDR3 DNA reads TGTGCCATCGGGGATCAGGGACTGTATGGCTACACCTTC. This codes for CAIGDQGLYGYTF.

This chain uses TRBV5-1 with TRBJ1-1, with 7 bases matching TRBD1. The CDR3 runs to 16 residues. CDR1 and CDR2 from the germline V gene are SGHRS and YFSETQ. The ends lost 3 bases at V and 5 bases at J; junction bases unmatched: 13. Here the CDR3 DNA reads TGCGCCAGCAGCTCTTTCGCCGGGACAGAGGGGACTGAAGCTTTCTTT. Protein sequence: CASSSFAGTEGTEAFF.

The chain employs TRBV5-1 and TRBJ2-1, with 12 bases that match TRBD2. The junction had 2 bases not matched to a gene; V was cut back by 0 bases and J by 7 bases. Per germline, CDR1 SGHRS and CDR2 YFSETQ. The CDR3 extends over 15 amino acids. CDR3 residues: CASSLEGLAGNEQFF. CDR3 nucleotide sequence: TGCGCCAGCAGCTTGGAAGGACTAGCGGGAAATGAGCAGTTCTTC.

The chain recombines TRBV27 with TRBJ2-5; TRBD1 aligns across 8 bases. The CDR3 length is 13 residues. In germline, CDR1 is MNHEY, CDR2 SMNVEV (reference sequence). Losses at the gene ends were 3 bases for V and 5 bases for J; bases not matched to a gene: 2. This CDR3 is CASSLDRDETQYF. CDR3 DNA: TGTGCCAGCAGTTTGGACAGGGACGAGACCCAGTACTTC.

V is TRBV2 and J is TRBJ1-5, with D possibly TRBD1 on 6 matching bases. This CDR3 spans 14 amino acids. Trimming removed 4 bases from V and 3 bases from J, with 10 bases in between. Germline V gene sequence: CDR1 SNHLY, CDR2 FYNNEI. Here the CDR3 DNA reads TGTGCCAGCAGTGGAGAGGGGGACAATCAGCCCCAGCATTTT. Protein product: CASSGEGDNQPQHF.

The CDR3 region is CASSLNPPREQFF. In nucleotides, the CDR3 is TGTGCCAGCAGCTTAAACCCGCCCAGGGAGCAGTTCTTC. The rearrangement uses TRBV7-2 and TRBJ2-1; D is ambiguous. With 2 bases removed from V and 10 bases from J, the gap between germline ends came to 12 bases. CDR3 length equals 13 residues. CDR1 is SGHTA and CDR2 is FQGNSA in the germline V gene.

The chain couples TRBV18 to TRBJ1-2; 8 bases are a match to TRBD1. The length of the CDR3 is 16 residues. J was trimmed by 7 bases and V by 5 bases; bases with no gene match: 15. Germline values: CDR1 KGHSH, CDR2 LQKENI. The CDR3 here is CASSTFGQGNDLGYTF. The DNA for the CDR3 is TGTGCCAGCTCAACGTTCGGACAGGGTAATGATCTTGGCTACACCTTC.

The chain links TRBV7-9 to TRBJ1-1, with TRBD1 matching 10 bases. Germline V CDR1 and CDR2: SEHNR, FQNEAQ (reference sequence). The CDR3 covers 14 residues. J lost 4 bases, V lost 3 bases, and 2 bases had no gene match. The CDR3 is CASSLGTGATEAFF. CDR3 in DNA: TGTGCCAGCAGCTTGGGGACAGGGGCCACTGAAGCTTTCTTT.

The rearrangement uses TRBV11-2 and TRBJ1-1; D unclear. V was cut by 4 bases and J by 0 bases, with 21 bases left in between. Looked up from germline, CDR1 is SGHAT and CDR2 is FQNNGV. CDR3 length: 18 residues. The CDR3 sequence is CASSSSPPAVKLNTEAFF. CDR3 nucleotide sequence: TGTGCCAGCAGCTCCTCGCCCCCTGCAGTCAAATTGAACACTGAAGCTTTCTTT.

This clone showed up just once. The chain has TRBV5-1 and TRBJ2-5, with 10 nucleotides matching TRBD1. The CDR3 length is 14 residues. The germline V gene has CDR1 SGHRS and CDR2 YFSETQ. V trimming: 7 bases; J trimming: 2 bases; junction bases outside the gene matches: 5. The CDR3: CASGRQGAQETQYF. The DNA of the CDR3 is TGCGCCAGCGGTCGACAGGGGGCTCAAGAGACCCAGTACTTC.

The V gene is TRBV9, the J gene TRBJ2-7; 9 nucleotides agree with TRBD2. With V trimmed by 2 bases and J by 1 base, 10 bases remained unmatched. The germline CDR1 and CDR2 sequences are SGDLS and YYNGEE. The CDR3 loop spans 17 amino acids. The CDR3 nucleotides are TGTGCCAGCAGCGTCTTAACTGGACTAGCGAGATCCTACGAGCAGTACTTC. Translation gives CASSVLTGLARSYEQYF.

The rearrangement uses TRBV9 and TRBJ2-2, with 9 positions matching TRBD2. This CDR3 region has 12 residues. The V segment lost 7 bases and the J segment 6 bases; nucleotides outside the gene matches: 1. The V gene's germline CDR1 is SGDLS and CDR2 YYNGEE. The chain's CDR3 is CASRGGAGELFF. CDR3 coding DNA: TGTGCCAGCCGCGGGGGGGCCGGGGAGCTGTTTTTT.

The chain links TRBV5-4 to TRBJ2-5; TRBD1 matches at 7 bases. In germline, CDR1 is SGHNT, CDR2 YYREEE (reference sequence). This CDR3 spans 14 amino acids. Trimming at V came to 5 bases and at J to 5 bases, leaving 9 bases not matched to a gene. CDR3 protein: CASSPMGQWETQYF. CDR3 DNA sequence: TGTGCCAGCAGTCCGATGGGACAGTGGGAGACCCAGTACTTC.

The CDR3 DNA is TGTGCCAGCAGGAAACCGGGACTAGCGGGGATCCCTTGCACAGATACGCAGTATTTT. Residues: CASRKPGLAGIPCTDTQYF. The V call is TRBV21-1, the J call TRBJ2-3; the table's D call of TRBD2 was not tested on the DNA. TRBV21-1 is described as a pseudogene. The CDR3 runs 19 residues.

The J gene is TRBJ2-5, the V gene TRBV2, with a possible D match to TRBD1 (5 bases). The V gene's germline CDR1 is SNHLY and CDR2 FYNNEI. Trimming stripped 2 bases from V and 2 bases from J, with 9 bases between. The CDR3 totals 14 residues. CDR3 amino acids: CASSESRVQETQYF. CDR3 sequence (DNA): TGTGCCAGCAGTGAATCCAGGGTGCAAGAGACCCAGTACTTC.

The chain has TRBV14 and TRBJ2-5, with 8 bases that match TRBD2. Germline V gene sequence: CDR1 SGHDN, CDR2 FVKESK. The V and J ends lost 2 bases and 5 bases, in that order; junction bases with no gene match: 7. The length of the CDR3 is 15 residues. The CDR3 loop is CASSQNSGVLETQYF. The CDR3 coding sequence is TGTGCCAGCAGCCAAAATAGCGGGGTGTTGGAGACCCAGTACTTC.

The chain uses TRBV5-8 and TRBJ2-3; the match to TRBD2 covers 7 bases. The CDR3 covers 15 residues. V lost 2 bases and J lost 6; bases outside the gene matches: 9. Germline CDR1 and CDR2: SGHTS and YDEGEE. The CDR3 nucleotides are TGTGCCAGCAGCTTACGGTCACCCGGGGGGGATACGCAGTATTTT. It codes for CASSLRSPGGDTQYF.

The gene calls are TRBV4-3 and TRBJ1-2; TRBD1 matches at 9 bases. Germline V lookup: CDR1 LGHNA, CDR2 YSLEER. The CDR3 covers 15 residues. Germline trimming cut 0 bases from V and 5 bases from J; bases unmatched to any gene: 4. CDR3 loop: CASSQEWDRAYGYTF. The CDR3 nucleotides are TGCGCCAGCAGCCAAGAATGGGACAGGGCTTATGGCTACACCTTC.

The chain recombines TRBV7-9 with TRBJ1-1; D is unresolved. This CDR3 has 15 amino acids. Germline V gene lookup returns CDR1 SEHNR and CDR2 FQNEAQ (reference sequence). The V gene lost 5 bases and the J gene lost 4 bases, with 17 bases spanning the gap. DNA of the CDR3: TGTGCCAGCAGCCAAATGGGAGAGGGCTCCACTGAAGCTTTCTTT. Protein sequence: CASSQMGEGSTEAFF.

This chain joins TRBV6-1 and TRBJ2-7, with TRBD1 identical over 8 bases. The J segment lost 3 bases and the V segment lost 2 bases, leaving 6 bases of the junction unmatched. This CDR3 has 15 residues. Germline V gene sequence: CDR1 MNHNS, CDR2 SASEGT. CDR3 residues: CASSEQGAGSYEQYF. The CDR3 nucleotides read TGTGCCAGCAGTGAACAGGGGGCGGGGAGCTACGAGCAGTACTTC.

The J gene is TRBJ1-2, the V gene TRBV19, with 9 bases aligning to TRBD1. CDR1 and CDR2 (germline): LNHDA, SQIVND (reference sequence). The length of the CDR3 is 18 residues. V gave up 6 bases and J gave up 4 bases; unmatched junction bases: 18. This CDR3 is CASRAPINLGTGRYGYTF. In DNA, the CDR3 is TGTGCCAGTAGGGCACCAATTAACCTCGGGACAGGGCGCTATGGCTACACCTTC.

The rearrangement links TRBV25-1 to TRBJ2-1; TRBD2 matches at 10 bases. V was pared by 1 base and J by 4 bases, with 4 bases of the junction left unmatched. The CDR3 spans 16 residues. Germline loops: CDR1 MGHDK, CDR2 SYGVNS. Written as DNA, the CDR3 is TGTGCCAGCAGTGAATCTAGCGGGGGACAGTACAATGAGCAGTTCTTC. It yields the protein CASSESSGGQYNEQFF.

As to this clone: At one end the junction does not follow the germline gene, possibly because of a read error. This sequence joins TRBV18 and TRBJ1-3, with TRBD1 matching over 7 bases. In germline, CDR1 is KGHSH, CDR2 LQKENI. This CDR3 spans 16 amino acids. The CDR3 sequence: CASPPQGRDSRNTIYF. The CDR3 nucleotides read TGTGCCAGCCCACCTCAAGGCCGGGACAGCCGAAACACCATATATTTT. Supplemented by reference TRBV18 and TRBJ1-3, the full variable domain reads NAGVMQNPRHLVRRRGQEARLRCSPMKGHSHVYWYRQLPEEGLKFMVYLQKENIIDESGMPKERFSAEFPKEGPSILRIQQVVRGDSAAYFCASPPQGRDSRNTIYFGEGSWLTVV.

The rearrangement joins TRBV10-3 to TRBJ1-6, with a weak D call TRBD1 (5 bases). Deletions cut 7 bases from V and 7 bases from J, with 11 bases between. This CDR3 has 13 amino acids. Germline lookup yields CDR1 ENHRY and CDR2 SYGVKD. The CDR3 coding sequence is TGTGCCATCACCAGGGAACAGAATTCACCCCTCCACTTT. It codes for CAITREQNSPLHF.

This chain links TRBV5-8 with TRBJ2-5, with TRBD1 matching 9 bases. The CDR3 extends over 16 amino acids. Germline V gene sequence: CDR1 SGHTS, CDR2 YDEGEE. J gave up 5 bases and V 4 bases, and 12 bases lay outside the gene matches. The CDR3 sequence is CASSTGQGRRRETQYF. The CDR3 nucleotides are TGTGCCAGCAGCACGGGACAGGGTCGGCGGCGCGAGACCCAGTACTTC.